This TCR beta chain was found in a study of monozygotic twins with inflammatory bowel disease. Skipping T cell sorting, the study isolated total RNA directly from whole blood. This CDR3 is 16 amino acids long. CDR1 and CDR2 from the germline V gene are MNHNS and SASEGT. A remark on this clonotype: The target antigen is unknown.

Findings of the study overall: Fewer shared clonotypes with others were found in IBD patients than in healthy twins, especially with disease activity.

Following a re-call of the 5' RACE reads, TCRdb has one entry per CDR3 protein and lacks DNA. The listing records roughly 320,000 distinct CDR3 sequences. The chain combines TRBV6-1 with TRBJ1-6; TCRdb indicates TRBD1, and absent DNA this call remains unverified. The sequencing input was blood. This receptor was obtained from a human donor with ulcerative colitis or Crohn's disease, or a healthy co-twin of an affected twin (not recorded which). The CDR3 loop is CASRPTGKKGASPLHF.